Below, 6 T cell receptor beta chains from the same sample are listed, as sequenced in a study. TCRdb ran MiXCR on the RT-PCR reads and lists one entry per CDR3 protein. The sample holds more than 600,000 distinct CDR3 sequences; 12% to 15% are singletons and the top ten take roughly 3.9%. The material sequenced was memory CD4+ T cells from blood. The receptor source for this set is a female donor in good health, serving as a healthy control.

The table lists this clonotype with many counts. The chain combines TRBV6-5 with TRBJ2-4, with TRBD1 matching 9 bases. Germline loops: CDR1 MNHEY, CDR2 SVGAGI. Trimming removed 6 bases from V and 7 bases from J; junction bases left unmatched: 13. The CDR3 runs 16 residues. In DNA, the CDR3 is TGTGCCAGCAGATCCACTACAGGGGGCGAGGGGAACATTCAGTACTTC. This codes for CASRSTTGGEGNIQYF.

The J gene is TRBJ1-3, the V gene TRBV20-1, with D unresolved. From germline, CDR1 is DFQATT and CDR2 SNEGSKA (reference sequence). The CDR3 sequence is 13 residues long. Deletions cut 6 bases from V and 0 bases from J, with 9 bases between. CDR3 protein: CSAETDSGNTIYF. The CDR3 DNA follows: TGCAGTGCCGAGACGGACTCTGGAAACACCATATATTTT.

The chain uses TRBV20-1 and TRBJ2-1; 10 bases are shared with TRBD2. The ends lost 1 base at V and 0 bases at J; junction bases unmatched: 6. This CDR3 comprises 17 residues. Germline-derived CDR1 and CDR2 are DFQATT and SNEGSKA (reference sequence). The CDR3 sequence: CSARGAGGTDSYNEQFF. CDR3 nucleotide sequence: TGCAGTGCTAGAGGAGCGGGGGGGACCGACTCCTACAATGAGCAGTTCTTC.

The chain joins TRBV28 to TRBJ1-2, with D possibly TRBD1 on 5 matching bases. V gave up 6 bases and J gave up 4 bases, with 12 bases separating them. The CDR3 extends over 13 amino acids. From germline, CDR1 is MDHEN and CDR2 SYDVKM. CDR3: CASRNGQGYGYTF. The CDR3 coding sequence is TGTGCCAGCAGAAACGGACAAGGCTATGGCTACACCTTC.

The chain couples TRBV7-8 to TRBJ1-2, with a possible D match to TRBD1 (5 bases). The CDR3 has 18 amino acids. Germline CDR1 and CDR2: SGHVS and FQNEAQ. Trimming removed 2 bases at V and 3 bases at J, with 22 bases between. Here the CDR3 reads CASSLQTGAHTGYYGYTF. The CDR3 nucleotides are TGTGCCAGCAGCTTACAAACCGGGGCCCACACCGGTTACTATGGCTACACCTTC.

The V gene is TRBV12-3 or TRBV12-4, the J gene TRBJ2-3; the match to TRBD2 covers 8 bases. The CDR3 runs 15 residues. Trimming at V came to 4 bases and at J to 2 bases, leaving 5 bases not matched to a gene. The CDR3 loop reads CASSSAGGYTDTQYF. Here the CDR3 DNA reads TGTGCCAGCAGTTCGGCGGGGGGCTACACAGATACGCAGTATTTT.